Each of the 20 T cell receptor beta chains below was sequenced from the same sample in a study of T cell responses to AZD1222 COVID-19 vaccine (TCRdb year 2021). What the time point label conveys for this sample: baseline before first vaccination. The protocol used for the library was the immunoSEQ multiplex PCR assay. Entries here come from immuneACCESS through TCRdb and include only in-frame sequences with V and J called. Some clones fail to appear in such tables; in the studies checked, an unresolved V gene covers under half of the shortfall, and the cause of the remainder is unknown. The sample table records about 60,000 clones; over 75% of these occur just once. The ten largest clonotypes hold roughly a fifth of the sample. Material: peripheral blood, obtained on day 0 of AZD1222 vaccination. The receptors were gathered from an adult in good health.

The chain carries TRBV29-1 and TRBJ1-2, with 8 nucleotides matching TRBD1. V trimming: 0 bases; J trimming: 7 bases; junction bases outside the gene matches: 4. The CDR3 extends over 13 amino acids. Germline V CDR1 and CDR2: SQVTM, ANQGSEA. CDR3 loop: CSVEEQGARGYTF. For the CDR3, the DNA is TGCAGCGTTGAAGAGCAGGGGGCGCGTGGCTACACCTTC.

The chain combines TRBV2 with TRBJ1-5; 7 bases align to TRBD1. J lost 0 bases, V lost 6 bases, and 17 bases had no gene match. The CDR3 length is 19 residues. Looked up from germline, CDR1 is SNHLY and CDR2 is FYNNEI. DNA of the CDR3: TGTGCCAGCAGGGCCGACAGGGTTTTCCAAACAAGTAGCAATCAGCCCCAGCATTTT. This encodes CASRADRVFQTSSNQPQHF.

This rearrangement joins TRBV29-1 to TRBJ1-1; D call uncertain. Germline V CDR1 and CDR2: SQVTM, ANQGSEA. V lost 7 bases, J lost 1 base, and 13 bases lay in between. CDR3 length: 13 amino acids. Here the CDR3 reads CSGSGSPNTEAFF. The CDR3 DNA sequence: TGCAGCGGAAGTGGCTCCCCGAACACTGAAGCTTTCTTT.

The J gene is TRBJ1-5, the V gene TRBV5-8, with 9 nucleotides matching TRBD1. Germline assignment: CDR1 SGHTS and CDR2 YDEGEE. With 0 bases clipped from V and 6 bases from J, the junction kept 7 bases outside the gene matches. The CDR3 is 16 residues long. The CDR3 loop is CASSLAGQGDGQPQHF. The CDR3 DNA reads as TGTGCCAGCAGCTTGGCGGGACAGGGCGATGGTCAGCCCCAGCATTTT.

This chain joins TRBV6-5 and TRBJ1-5; 10 nucleotides align to TRBD1. V shed 0 bases, J shed 6 bases, and the junction held 5 bases outside the gene matches. CDR1 and CDR2 from the germline V gene are MNHEY and SVGAGI. The CDR3 loop spans 16 amino acids. The CDR3 region is CASSYSRTGGSQPQHF. The CDR3 nucleotides are TGTGCCAGCAGTTACTCGAGGACAGGGGGATCTCAGCCCCAGCATTTT.

The rearrangement joins TRBV5-1 to TRBJ1-2; perhaps TRBD1 as D (6 bases). V gave up 4 bases and J gave up 4 bases, with 17 bases separating them. This CDR3 has 15 residues. The V gene's germline CDR1 is SGHRS and CDR2 YFSETQ. CDR3 DNA sequence: TGCGCCAGCAGCCCTAGTAGGGACAACCCCTATGGCTACACCTTC. Residues: CASSPSRDNPYGYTF.

The chain's CDR3 is CASTKISYNEQFF. The CDR3 DNA is TGTGCCAGCACAAAGATATCCTACAATGAGCAGTTCTTC. This chain joins TRBV6-5 and TRBJ2-1; D remains ambiguous. CDR3 length equals 13 residues. Germline values: CDR1 MNHEY, CDR2 SVGAGI. V lost 7 bases and J 1 base, leaving 8 bases between the germline ends.

This sequence joins TRBV3-1 (or the pseudogene TRBV3-2) and TRBJ1-2; D is ambiguous. Germline loops: CDR1 LGHDT, CDR2 YNNKEL (reference sequence). The CDR3 runs 14 residues. V was trimmed by 4 bases and J by 4 bases, leaving 13 bases between them. The CDR3 sequence is CASSPTRRSYGYTF. In DNA, the CDR3 is TGTGCCAGCAGCCCTACTAGACGGAGCTATGGCTACACCTTC.

The V gene is TRBV5-1, the J gene TRBJ2-3, with 8 nucleotides matching TRBD2. V lost 1 base, J lost 1 base, and 5 bases stayed unmatched. This CDR3 contains 16 residues. Germline V gene lookup returns CDR1 SGHRS and CDR2 YFSETQ. CDR3 nucleotides: TGCGCCAGCAGCTTGATTCAAGCGGGGGGCACAGATACGCAGTATTTT. It specifies CASSLIQAGGTDTQYF.

This clone was counted once. The V call is TRBV18, the J call TRBJ2-7, with D possibly being TRBD1 (5 bases). The germline CDR1 and CDR2 sequences are KGHSH and LQKENI. The CDR3 consists of 15 residues. Trimming left V 2 bases short and J 0 bases short, with 11 bases between. The CDR3 reads CASSPGRESSYEQYF. In DNA, the CDR3 is TGTGCCAGCTCACCAGGCAGGGAAAGCTCCTACGAGCAGTACTTC.

V gene TRBV6-5 combines with J gene TRBJ1-5, with D possibly being TRBD1 (5 bases). V was pared by 2 bases and J by 8 bases, with 16 bases between. CDR3 size: 15 residues. From germline, CDR1 is MNHEY and CDR2 SVGAGI. The CDR3 nucleotides are TGTGCCAGCAGTTACCGCATCGGGACGGGCAAGCCCCAGCATTTT. Amino acid sequence: CASSYRIGTGKPQHF.

The chain carries TRBV7-2 and TRBJ1-3, with D perhaps matching TRBD1 (5 bases). There are 16 residues in the CDR3. The V end was cut by 3 bases, the J end by 0 bases, with 12 bases between. CDR1 is SGHTA and CDR2 is FQGNSA in the germline V gene. The CDR3 protein is CASSFVGTYSGNTIYF. CDR3 DNA sequence: TGTGCCAGCAGCTTCGTCGGGACGTACTCTGGAAACACCATATATTTT.

This clone was counted between two and nine times. The chain links TRBV3-1 (or the pseudogene TRBV3-2) to TRBJ2-1, with D possibly called TRBD1 or TRBD2 (6 bases each). Deletions cut 10 bases from V and 7 bases from J, with 17 bases between. The CDR3 contains 13 residues. Germline lookup yields CDR1 LGHDT and CDR2 YNNKEL (reference sequence). DNA of the CDR3: TGTGCCACAAGAGAAGGGGGGCTTAATGAGCAGTTCTTC. Translating it yields CATREGGLNEQFF.

The chain links TRBV5-1 to TRBJ1-3; D gene uncertain. The germline V gene has CDR1 SGHRS and CDR2 YFSETQ. Deletions cut 0 bases from V and 0 bases from J, with 4 bases between. This CDR3 contains 14 residues. Written as DNA, the CDR3 is TGCGCCAGCAGCTTGGTTACCTCTGGAAACACCATATATTTT. Translation gives CASSLVTSGNTIYF.

The chain recombines TRBV27 with TRBJ1-2; D ambiguous. CDR1 is MNHEY and CDR2 is SMNVEV in the germline V gene (reference sequence). V lost 3 bases to trimming and J lost 7 bases, with 12 bases between them. This CDR3 comprises 13 residues. Here the CDR3 reads CASSFSSRGGYTF. DNA of the CDR3: TGTGCCAGCAGTTTTTCCAGTCGGGGTGGCTACACCTTC.

The chain is built from TRBV12-3 or TRBV12-4 and TRBJ2-7, with D unresolved. The CDR3 is 11 amino acids. V gave up 2 bases and J gave up 5 bases, with 4 bases separating them. In nucleotides, the CDR3 is TGTGCCAGCAGTTTATTTGACGAGCAGTACTTC. It codes for CASSLFDEQYF.

V and J are TRBV24-1 and TRBJ2-1, with TRBD1 identical over 9 bases. With V trimmed by 7 bases and J by 14 bases, 8 bases remained unmatched. In germline, CDR1 is KGHDR, CDR2 SFDVKD. The CDR3 runs to 12 residues. The chain's CDR3 is CATSRGQGKEFF. DNA for the CDR3: TGTGCCACCAGCAGAGGACAGGGGAAGGAGTTCTTC.

The chain carries TRBV18 and TRBJ2-6; D gene ambiguous. The germline V gene has CDR1 KGHSH and CDR2 LQKENI. The ends were cut back, 3 bases at V and 0 bases at J, with 9 bases in the middle. This CDR3 comprises 16 residues. CDR3 DNA sequence: TGTGCCAGCTCACCTTCCCCGGCCTCTGGGGCCAACGTCCTGACTTTC. Protein sequence: CASSPSPASGANVLTF. The variable domain in full, with the rest retrieved from reference TRBV18 and TRBJ2-6, is NAGVMQNPRHLVRRRGQEARLRCSPMKGHSHVYWYRQLPEEGLKFMVYLQKENIIDESGMPKERFSAEFPKEGPSILRIQQVVRGDSAAYFCASSPSPASGANVLTFGAGSRLTVL.

The chain has TRBV27 and TRBJ1-2; 8 nucleotides align to TRBD1. V dropped 6 bases and J dropped 3; count of bases not matched to a gene: 0. CDR1 and CDR2 from the germline V gene are MNHEY and SMNVEV (reference sequence). The CDR3 loop spans 12 amino acids. Written as DNA, the CDR3 is TGTGCCAGCAGGACAGGGGACTATGGCTACACCTTC. It specifies CASRTGDYGYTF.

This clone turned up a few times. The genes are TRBV10-3 and TRBJ2-1, with D unclear. The CDR3 runs 15 residues. The germline V gene has CDR1 ENHRY and CDR2 SYGVKD. V lost 0 bases and J lost 10, with 16 bases in between. The CDR3 nucleotides are TGTGCCATCAGTGAGTCGTTGGCCCCTTTAAGGGAGCAGTTCTTC. This encodes CAISESLAPLREQFF.